The clone carrying this T cell receptor (beta chain) has only a few counts. No antigen is known for it. The data were taken from a study of beta chain features in type 1 diabetes. Whole-study results and caveats: Fewer insertions but more deletions were seen at VDJ junctions in type 1 diabetes patients. Type 1 diabetes patients had moderately but significantly shorter TCRB CDR3s in all four CD4+ subsets.

Averaging about 100 mL, one heparinised blood draw was given by each donor. CD45RO/CCR7/CD25/CD127/CD95/CD27 staining was used to isolate CD4+ naive, central memory, regulatory and stem cell-like memory cells by sorting. Purity (above 98%) was reached by all sorted populations. The authors reverse transcribed all of the isolated RNA, so sequencing captured expressed TCRB transcripts. Here immunoSEQ multiplex PCR was the method, and the copy in TCRdb shows in-frame clones only, minus some. Among a few hundred thousand clones listed, around 9.9% were seen once. Germline CDR1 SGHRS, CDR2 YFSETQ. The junction had 4 bases not matched to a gene; V was cut back by 2 bases and J by 3 bases. This CDR3 has 14 amino acids.

Input material: naive CD4+ T cells from blood. The chain links TRBV5-1 to TRBJ1-2; TRBD1 agrees at 7 bases. This clonotype was obtained from a man aged 25 to 40 with type 1 diabetes. The CDR3 DNA follows: TGCGCCAGCAGCTTCCTAACAGGGGACTATGGCTACACCTTC. It is translated as CASSFLTGDYGYTF.